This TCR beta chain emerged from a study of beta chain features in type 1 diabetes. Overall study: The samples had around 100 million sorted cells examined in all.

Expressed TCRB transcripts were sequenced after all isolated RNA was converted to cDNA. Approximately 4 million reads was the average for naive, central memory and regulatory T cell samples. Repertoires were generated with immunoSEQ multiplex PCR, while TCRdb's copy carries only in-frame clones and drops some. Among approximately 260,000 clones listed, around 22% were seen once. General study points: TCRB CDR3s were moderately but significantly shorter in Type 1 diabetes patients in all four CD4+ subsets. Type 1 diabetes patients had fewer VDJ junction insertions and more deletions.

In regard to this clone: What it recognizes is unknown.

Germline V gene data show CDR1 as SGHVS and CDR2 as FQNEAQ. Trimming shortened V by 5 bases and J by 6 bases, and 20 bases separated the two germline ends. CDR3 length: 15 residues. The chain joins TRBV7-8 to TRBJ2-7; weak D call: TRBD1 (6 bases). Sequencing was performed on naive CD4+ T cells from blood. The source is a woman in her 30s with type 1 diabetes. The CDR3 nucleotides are TGTGCCAGCAGCCTTTTAAGGACAGCCCGGGGCGAGCAGTACTTC. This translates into CASSLLRTARGEQYF.